The rows below give T cell receptor beta chains drawn from one sample of a study of blood T cell repertoires in COVID-19. The data were produced by immunoSEQ multiplex PCR, yet TCRdb's version contains in-frame clones alone and is incomplete. The table shows 45,000 to 60,000 clones, with about 89% occurring only once. Sequenced: peripheral blood. Receptors were obtained from a man in his 60s with active or convalescent COVID-19. Each CDR3 is given with its conserved first and last residue. D genes are given only for firm matches. Size is omitted from some rows. Given values are once, few, many or a class for expanded clones.

TRBJ1-2,-,TRBV5-1,few,CASSLVTGNYGYTF,TGCGCCAGCAGCTTGGTCACGGGTAACTATGGCTACACCTTC
TRBJ2-7,-,TRBV5-1,-,CASSLGYPLGGYEQYF,TGCGCCAGCAGCTTGGGATATCCATTGGGGGGCTACGAGCAGTACTTC
TRBJ2-1,-,TRBV11-2,-,CASSLEDFDNEQFF,TGTGCCAGCAGCTTAGAAGACTTCGATAATGAGCAGTTCTTC
TRBJ1-1,-,TRBV4-2,-,CASSQAGLGNTEAFF,TGTGCCAGCAGCCAGGCTGGACTGGGGAACACTGAAGCTTTCTTT
TRBJ1-5,-,TRBV5-1,few,CASSLDGVQPQHF,TGCGCCAGCAGCTTGGATGGAGTTCAGCCCCAGCATTTT
TRBJ2-7,-,TRBV11-3,-,CASTPTGYGF,TGTGCCAGCACCCCGACGGGGTATGGCTTC
TRBJ1-4,-,TRBV7-2,-,CASSLVDTTTNEKLFF,TGTGCCAGCAGCTTAGTTGACACCACAACTAATGAAAAACTGTTTTTT
TRBJ1-4,-,TRBV2,-,CASSEEPGEVKLFF,TGTGCCAGCAGTGAAGAGCCAGGGGAAGTAAAACTGTTTTTT
TRBJ1-2,-,TRBV6-5,-,CASTPLTQGPYGYTF,TGTGCCAGCACCCCCCTCACGCAGGGGCCCTATGGCTACACCTTC
TRBJ1-4,-,TRBV20-1,-,CSASRGEKLFF,TGCAGTGCTTCCAGGGGTGAAAAACTGTTTTTT
TRBJ2-7,-,TRBV18,-,CASSPGGSSFEQYF,TGTGCCAGCTCACCCGGGGGATCATCGTTCGAGCAGTACTTC
TRBJ1-2,-,TRBV5-4,-,CASSLDGYMGYTF,TGTGCCAGCAGCTTGGACGGGTATATGGGCTACACCTTC
TRBJ1-6,TRBD1,TRBV7-8,-,CASTFQQGAGPYNSPLHF,TGTGCCAGCACCTTTCAGCAGGGGGCTGGCCCCTATAATTCACCCCTCCACTTT
TRBJ1-5,-,TRBV10-2,-,CASSESGGAQPQHF,TGCGCCAGCAGTGAGTCAGGAGGGGCTCAGCCCCAGCATTTT
TRBJ1-5,-,TRBV19,-,CASGRGGSNQPQHF,TGTGCCAGTGGCAGGGGTGGTAGCAATCAGCCCCAGCATTTT
TRBJ1-5,TRBD1,TRBV28,-,CASIPPPAQTGALYSNQPQHF,TGTGCCAGCATTCCCCCCCCCGCCCAAACAGGGGCCTTGTATAGCAATCAGCCCCAGCATTTT
TRBJ2-7,TRBD1,TRBV5-4,-,CASSVTGTVDEQYF,TGTGCCAGCAGCGTAACCGGGACAGTAGACGAGCAGTACTTC
TRBJ1-3,TRBD1,TRBV9,-,CASSPGGSAGNTIYF,TGTGCCAGCAGCCCAGGGGGCTCGGCTGGAAACACCATATATTTT
TRBJ1-6,-,TRBV4-1,-,CASSRGLTESSYNSPLHF,TGCGCCAGCAGCCGGGGACTGACTGAAAGCTCCTATAATTCACCCCTCCACTTT
TRBJ2-7,TRBD1,TRBV6-5,-,CASRWTGMDEQYF,TGTGCCAGCAGATGGACAGGGATGGACGAGCAGTACTTC
TRBJ1-1,-,TRBV7-2,-,CASSLTRDTEAFF,TGTGCCAGCAGCTTAACCAGGGACACTGAAGCTTTCTTT
TRBJ2-5,TRBD2,TRBV20-1,-,CSASPSGGAIGETQYF,TGCAGTGCTAGTCCCAGCGGGGGGGCAATAGGAGAGACCCAGTACTTC
TRBJ2-5,-,TRBV3-1/TRBV3-2,-,CASSQTRSGVETQYF,TGTGCCAGCAGCCAGACCCGATCCGGGGTAGAGACCCAGTACTTC
TRBJ2-7,TRBD1,TRBV20-1,-,CSASRGQNYEQYF,TGCAGTGCTAGTCGGGGACAGAACTACGAGCAGTACTTC
TRBJ1-2,TRBD1,TRBV10-2,once,CASSAGQGGYGYTF,TGCGCCAGCAGCGCGGGACAGGGAGGTTATGGCTACACCTTC
TRBJ1-2,-,TRBV6-1,-,CASSERIGGMGTF,TGTGCCAGCAGTGAAAGGATTGGGGGGATGGGCACCTTC
TRBJ1-5,-,TRBV5-1,-,CASSLELNQPQHF,TGCGCCAGCAGCTTAGAACTCAATCAGCCCCAGCATTTT
TRBJ2-7,TRBD1,TRBV19,-,CASSRGQFEQYF,TGTGCCAGTAGTAGGGGACAGTTCGAGCAGTACTTC